What follows are 15 T cell receptor beta chains derived from one specimen sequenced in a study of blood T cell repertoires in COVID-19. Data came from immunoSEQ multiplex PCR; TCRdb stores just in-frame clones and leaves some out. The sample has 60,000 to 75,000 clones, 65% to 90% seen once; the top ten hold 18%. Source material: peripheral blood. The receptors stem from a human donor in a cohort sampled during active COVID-19.

The chain joins TRBV3-1 (or the pseudogene TRBV3-2) to TRBJ2-7; perhaps TRBD1 as D (5 bases). The germline V and J ends were trimmed by 2 bases and 4 bases, with 12 bases remaining between them. The CDR3 sequence is 14 residues long. Germline loops: CDR1 LGHDT, CDR2 YNNKEL (reference sequence). CDR3 DNA: TGTGCCAGCAGCCAATCCCAGGGCGCGTACGAGCAGTACTTC. It yields the protein CASSQSQGAYEQYF.

Comment on this clone: One end of the junction does not line up with germline, which may come from a read error. The rearrangement joins TRBV19 to TRBJ1-3; no clear D gene. In germline, CDR1 is LNHDA, CDR2 SQIVND (reference sequence). The CDR3 is made up of 14 amino acids. The DNA for the CDR3 is TGTGCCAGTAGTGGCGGGGTCTCTGCAAACACCATATATTTT. Translating gives CASSGGVSANTIYF.

This clone was detected a few times. The rearrangement joins TRBV6-5 to TRBJ1-2; a weak D match, TRBD1 (6 bases). This CDR3 is 13 amino acids long. V dropped 7 bases and J dropped 8 bases, with 17 bases sitting between them. The germline CDR1 and CDR2 sequences are MNHEY and SVGAGI. CDR3 protein: CASKGRGANGYTF. For the CDR3, the DNA is TGTGCCAGCAAGGGCAGGGGCGCTAACGGCTACACCTTC.

The chain has TRBV2 and TRBJ1-2; unclear D gene. Trimming left V 2 bases short and J 5 bases short, with 12 bases between. Germline V gene data show CDR1 as SNHLY and CDR2 as FYNNEI. The CDR3 consists of 14 residues. The CDR3 is CASSESLRNYGYTF. CDR3 DNA: TGTGCCAGCAGTGAATCTCTCAGGAATTATGGCTACACCTTC. The full variable domain, with the rest looked up from reference TRBV2 and TRBJ1-2, is EPEVTQTPSHQVTQMGQEVILRCVPISNHLYFYWYRQILGQKVEFLVSFYNNEISEKSEIFDDQFSVERPDGSNFTLKIRSTKLEDSAMYFCASSESLRNYGYTFGSGTRLTVV.

CDR3 sequence reads: CASSDSRVPGGYTF. The CDR3 DNA follows: TGTGCCAGCAGTGACTCGAGGGTCCCCGGGGGCTACACCTTC. This chain connects TRBV6-4 to TRBJ1-2; no definite D call. The CDR3 has 14 residues. The V end was cut by 0 bases, the J end by 8 bases, with 13 bases between. Per the germline V gene, CDR1 is MRHNA and CDR2 is SNTAGT.

This clone rates as medium-sized. In DNA, the CDR3 is TGTGCCAGCAGCTTAGCGCGCGGACAGGGAGAATACGAGCAGTACTTC. Translated, it gives CASSLARGQGEYEQYF. This chain connects TRBV7-9 to TRBJ2-7, with TRBD1 matching over 8 bases. Unmatched junction bases numbered 8, after V lost 0 bases and J lost 4 bases. The CDR3 totals 16 residues. CDR1 is SEHNR and CDR2 is FQNEAQ in the germline V gene (reference sequence).

This clone was found once. The chain joins TRBV18 to TRBJ1-4, with D hard to call. Germline V gene lookup returns CDR1 KGHSH and CDR2 LQKENI. This CDR3 spans 16 amino acids. Trimming took off 6 bases at V and 0 bases at J, with 14 bases between the two ends. The CDR3 region is CASSRETLATNEKLFF. The CDR3 DNA follows: TGTGCCAGCTCGCGGGAGACCCTTGCAACTAATGAAAAACTGTTTTTT.

The table lists this clone with a count of one. V is TRBV7-2 and J is TRBJ2-5, with D hard to call. V lost 2 bases and J lost 5, with 6 bases in between. The V gene's germline CDR1 is SGHTA and CDR2 FQGNSA. This CDR3 comprises 12 residues. CDR3 protein: CASSLLSETQYF. CDR3 sequence (DNA): TGTGCCAGCAGCTTACTGTCGGAGACCCAGTACTTC.

V gene TRBV11-3 combines with J gene TRBJ2-5; weak D call: TRBD1 (5 bases). V was pared by 5 bases and J by 1 base, with 11 bases between. The germline V gene encodes CDR1 SGHNT and CDR2 YENEEA. This CDR3 is 14 amino acids long. The CDR3 DNA follows: TGTGCCAGCAGCAAGGGGCCCACCCAAGAGACCCAGTACTTC. Protein: CASSKGPTQETQYF.

The V call is TRBV18, the J call TRBJ1-4; D is unresolved. Germline CDR1 reads KGHSH; CDR2 reads LQKENI. V lost 0 bases and J lost 3, with 8 bases in between. This CDR3 region has 15 residues. CDR3 loop: CASSPPRAANEKLFF. In nucleotides, the CDR3 is TGTGCCAGCTCACCACCGCGGGCGGCTAATGAAAAACTGTTTTTT.

The chain links TRBV5-1 to TRBJ2-3; 9 nucleotides match TRBD2. Germline CDR1 SGHRS, CDR2 YFSETQ. CDR3 size: 16 residues. The V and J ends lost 1 base and 3 bases, in that order; junction bases with no gene match: 6. CDR3: CASSLFVSGGTDTQYF. CDR3 bases: TGCGCCAGCAGCTTGTTTGTTAGCGGGGGAACAGATACGCAGTATTTT.

The rearrangement uses TRBV2 and TRBJ2-7, with 7 bases lining up with TRBD1. V dropped 8 bases and J dropped 1; count of bases not matched to a gene: 8. CDR3 length: 14 amino acids. Germline CDR1 SNHLY, CDR2 FYNNEI. Here the CDR3 reads CASRRGTESYEQYF. The CDR3 DNA sequence: TGTGCCAGCCGGCGAGGGACAGAATCCTACGAGCAGTACTTC.

This clone was picked up one time. V usage is TRBV24-1 and J usage is TRBJ2-7, with 8 nucleotides matching TRBD1. The V gene's germline CDR1 is KGHDR and CDR2 SFDVKD. With 3 bases clipped from V and 2 bases from J, the junction kept 5 bases outside the gene matches. The CDR3 consists of 15 residues. This CDR3 reads CATSDRGQGPYEQYF. The DNA of the CDR3 is TGTGCCACCAGTGATCGCGGACAGGGCCCCTACGAGCAGTACTTC.

Note on this clone: An end of the junction differs from the germline gene, which may be a read error. The chain links TRBV6-2 or TRBV6-3 to TRBJ2-3; TRBD1 is a possible D gene (6 bases). Germline V gene lookup returns CDR1 MNHEY and CDR2 SVGEGT. The CDR3 spans 12 residues. The CDR3 DNA follows: TGTGCCAGCAGTATCTTGGGACACCCGGACACGTTT. This codes for CASSILGHPDTF.

The gene calls are TRBV12-5 and TRBJ2-1, with 7 bases matching TRBD2. Germline assignment: CDR1 LGHNT and CDR2 FRNRAP. V shed 1 base and J 0 bases; nucleotides not matched to a gene: 9. The CDR3 has 18 residues. The CDR3 DNA is TGTGCTAGTGGTTTGGCACCCGGGGGGACGAGCTCCTACAATGAGCAGTTCTTC. Translated: CASGLAPGGTSSYNEQFF.